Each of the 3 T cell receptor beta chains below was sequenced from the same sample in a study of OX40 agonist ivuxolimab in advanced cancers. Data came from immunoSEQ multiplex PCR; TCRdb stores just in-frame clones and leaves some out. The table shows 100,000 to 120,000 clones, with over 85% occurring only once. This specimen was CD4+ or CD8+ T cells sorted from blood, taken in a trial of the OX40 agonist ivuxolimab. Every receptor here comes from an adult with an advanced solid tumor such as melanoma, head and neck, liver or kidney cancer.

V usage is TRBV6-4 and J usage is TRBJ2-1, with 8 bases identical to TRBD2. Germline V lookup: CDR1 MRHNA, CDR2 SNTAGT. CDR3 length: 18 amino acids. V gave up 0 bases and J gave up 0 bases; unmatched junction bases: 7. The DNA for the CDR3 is TGTGCCAGCAGTGACTCGAAATCGGGAGGGTTCTCCTACAATGAGCAGTTCTTC. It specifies CASSDSKSGGFSYNEQFF.

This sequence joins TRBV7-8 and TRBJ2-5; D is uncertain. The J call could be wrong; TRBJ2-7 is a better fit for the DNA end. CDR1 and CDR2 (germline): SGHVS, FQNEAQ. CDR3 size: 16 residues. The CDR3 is CASSAYSPALSYEQYF. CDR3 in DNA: TGTGCCAGCAGCGCATACAGTCCCGCCTTATCCTACGAGCAGTACTTC.

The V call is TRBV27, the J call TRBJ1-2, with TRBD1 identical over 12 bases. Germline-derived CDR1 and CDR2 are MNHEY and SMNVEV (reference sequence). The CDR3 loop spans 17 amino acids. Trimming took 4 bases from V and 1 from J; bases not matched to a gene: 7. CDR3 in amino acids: CASSSRGQGAFNYGYTF. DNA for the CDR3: TGTGCCAGCAGTTCCAGGGGACAGGGGGCATTTAACTATGGCTACACCTTC.